The 2 T cell receptor beta chains below come from one sample, sequenced in a study of T cells in localized non-small cell lung cancer. Method: immunoSEQ multiplex PCR; TCRdb's copy keeps in-frame clones and lacks some. The data show around 29,000 clones, less than 95% seen once. The material was peripheral blood, obtained before any cancer treatment. The source of these receptors is a female donor over 55 with stage I lung adenocarcinoma.

The J gene is TRBJ2-3, the V gene TRBV5-4; 7 bases fit TRBD2. Germline V gene data show CDR1 as SGHNT and CDR2 as YYREEE (reference sequence). This CDR3 region has 13 residues. With 6 bases clipped from V and 5 bases from J, the junction kept 6 bases outside the gene matches. This CDR3 is CASKRGGRDTQYF. The CDR3 DNA is TGTGCCAGCAAACGGGGAGGGAGAGATACGCAGTATTTT.

The chain has TRBV2 and TRBJ1-5, with 8 bases aligning to TRBD1. The CDR3 is 12 residues long. V lost 4 bases and J lost 7; bases outside the gene matches: 0. CDR1 and CDR2 from the germline V gene are SNHLY and FYNNEI. DNA of the CDR3: TGTGCCAGCAGTGGACAGGGGCAGCCCCAGCATTTT. Residues: CASSGQGQPQHF.